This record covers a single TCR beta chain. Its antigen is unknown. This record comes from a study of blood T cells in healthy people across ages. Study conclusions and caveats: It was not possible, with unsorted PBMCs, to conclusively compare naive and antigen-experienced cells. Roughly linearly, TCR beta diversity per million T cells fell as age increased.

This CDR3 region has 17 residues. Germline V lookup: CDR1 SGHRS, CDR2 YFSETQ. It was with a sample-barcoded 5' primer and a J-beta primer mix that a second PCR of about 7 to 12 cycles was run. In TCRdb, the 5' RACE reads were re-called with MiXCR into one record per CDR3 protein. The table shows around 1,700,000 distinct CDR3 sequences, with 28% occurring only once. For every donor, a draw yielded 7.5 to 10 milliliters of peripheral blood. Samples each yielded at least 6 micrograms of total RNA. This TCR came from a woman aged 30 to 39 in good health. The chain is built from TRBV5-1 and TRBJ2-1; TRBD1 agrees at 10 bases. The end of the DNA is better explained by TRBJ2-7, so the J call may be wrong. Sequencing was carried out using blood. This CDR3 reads CASSPTAGTGVYNEQYF. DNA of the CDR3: TGCGCCAGCAGCCCCACCGCCGGGACAGGGGTTTACAATGAGCAGTACTTC.